These 25 T cell receptor beta chains share one sample of origin, sequenced in a study of cytomegalovirus exposure and HLA in healthy donors. PCR primers comprised 60 Vbeta and 13 Jbeta primers. The assay was immunoSEQ multiplex PCR, and TCRdb's table has in-frame clones only and misses some. The repertoire consists of some 66,000 clones, with around 75% occurring once and the leading ten covering roughly 8%. Sample: PBMCs. Receptor source: a man aged 60 to 69 in good health and CMV-seropositive.

The chain joins TRBV6-5 to TRBJ2-7; the match to TRBD2 covers 7 bases. The CDR3 is made up of 16 amino acids. Losses at the gene ends were 2 bases for V and 7 bases for J; bases not matched to a gene: 14. Germline V lookup: CDR1 MNHEY, CDR2 SVGAGI. This CDR3 is CASSYSALAVEREQYF. In nucleotides, the CDR3 is TGTGCCAGCAGTTACAGCGCGCTAGCGGTAGAGAGAGAGCAGTACTTC.

The J gene is TRBJ2-1, the V gene TRBV29-1; D gene unclear. The CDR3 extends over 14 amino acids. The germline gives CDR1 SQVTM, CDR2 ANQGSEA. Trimming took 6 bases from V and 3 from J, leaving 15 bases between them. CDR3: CSVYTATLYNEQFF. CDR3 in DNA: TGCAGCGTGTATACAGCCACCCTCTACAATGAGCAGTTCTTC.

This sequence joins TRBV10-3 and TRBJ2-5, with D hard to call. Germline lookup yields CDR1 ENHRY and CDR2 SYGVKD. The CDR3 contains 13 residues. Trimming cost V 4 bases and J 2 bases, with 8 bases left between them. The chain's CDR3 is CAISVGQQETQYF. The CDR3 DNA follows: TGTGCCATCAGTGTTGGGCAGCAAGAGACCCAGTACTTC.

This clone appeared a few times. The chain employs TRBV19 and TRBJ1-2; 9 bases are a match to TRBD1. V was pared by 3 bases and J by 5 bases, with 7 bases of the junction left unmatched. Germline assignment: CDR1 LNHDA and CDR2 SQIVND (reference sequence). The CDR3 runs 15 residues. CDR3: CASSILRTGEYGYTF. The DNA for the CDR3 is TGTGCCAGTAGTATTCTAAGGACAGGGGAGTATGGCTACACCTTC.

This rearrangement joins TRBV25-1 to TRBJ2-6; no reliable D call. CDR3 size: 13 residues. In germline, CDR1 is MGHDK, CDR2 SYGVNS. V shed 6 bases and J shed 1 base, with 4 bases lying between them. The chain's CDR3 is CASSYSGANVLTF. DNA for the CDR3: TGTGCCAGCAGCTATTCTGGGGCCAACGTCCTGACTTTC.

Only one count was recorded for this clone. The chain couples TRBV11-2 to TRBJ2-5; a weak D match, TRBD2 (6 bases). Germline values: CDR1 SGHAT, CDR2 FQNNGV. The germline V and J ends were trimmed by 4 bases and 6 bases, with 18 bases remaining between them. The CDR3 extends over 15 amino acids. This CDR3 reads CASSSRDFRQKTQYF. The DNA for the CDR3 is TGTGCCAGCAGCTCGAGGGACTTCCGTCAAAAGACCCAGTACTTC.

The chain combines TRBV14 with TRBJ2-1, with D possibly being TRBD2 (5 bases). The CDR3 contains 13 residues. CDR1 and CDR2 (germline): SGHDN, FVKESK. With 0 bases removed from V and 9 bases from J, the gap between germline ends came to 9 bases. The CDR3 sequence: CASSQEVGIEQFF. The DNA of the CDR3 is TGTGCCAGCAGCCAAGAAGTCGGGATTGAGCAGTTCTTC. Based on the CDR3 plus reference TRBV14 and TRBJ2-1, the full variable domain is EAGVTQFPSHSVIEKGQTVTLRCDPISGHDNLYWYRRVMGKEIKFLLHFVKESKQDESGMPNNRFLAERTGGTYSTLKVQPAELEDSGVYFCASSQEVGIEQFFGPGTRLTVL.

V gene TRBV4-1 combines with J gene TRBJ2-1; D possibly corresponds to TRBD1 (6 bases). Germline V gene sequence: CDR1 MGHRA, CDR2 YSYEKL. Trimming stripped 1 base from V and 7 bases from J, with 23 bases between. The CDR3 consists of 18 residues. The DNA for the CDR3 is TGCGCCAGCAGCCAAGCAACAGGGAGACTACGCGTTCAGAATGAGCAGTTCTTC. Encoded protein: CASSQATGRLRVQNEQFF.

This clone occurred once. V is TRBV6-6 and J is TRBJ2-1, with 8 bases lining up with TRBD2. Germline V gene lookup returns CDR1 MNHNY and CDR2 SVGAGI (reference sequence). With 8 bases clipped from V and 0 bases from J, the junction kept 6 bases outside the gene matches. The CDR3 is made up of 15 amino acids. CDR3 region: CASARSGSSYNEQFF. CDR3 nucleotide sequence: TGTGCCAGCGCCAGGAGCGGGAGCTCCTACAATGAGCAGTTCTTC.

The chain recombines TRBV7-6 with TRBJ2-1; TRBD2 matches at 7 bases. The CDR3 spans 16 residues. The germline V gene encodes CDR1 SGHVS and CDR2 FNYEAQ. V gave up 5 bases and J gave up 2 bases; unmatched junction bases: 9. CDR3 sequence: CASSPNPAGAYNEQFF. The CDR3 bases are TGTGCCAGCAGCCCGAACCCTGCGGGGGCCTACAATGAGCAGTTCTTC. The full variable domain, with the rest looked up from reference TRBV7-6 and TRBJ2-1, is GAGVSQSPRYKVTKRGQDVALRCDPISGHVSLYWYRQALGQGPEFLTYFNYEAQQDKSGLPNDRFSAERPEGSISTLTIQRTEQRDSAMYRCASSPNPAGAYNEQFFGPGTRLTVL.

The chain has TRBV6-6 and TRBJ1-4; TRBD1 is a possible D gene (5 bases). Germline V gene sequence: CDR1 MNHNY, CDR2 SVGAGI (reference sequence). The V end was cut by 7 bases, the J end by 3 bases, with 18 bases between. This CDR3 has 16 amino acids. CDR3 DNA: TGTGCCAGCAACAAGGACATGTTAGGCGCTAATGAAAAACTGTTTTTT. It translates to CASNKDMLGANEKLFF.

This chain links TRBV2 with TRBJ1-2; a possible D gene is TRBD1 (6 bases). Trimming left V 2 bases short and J 4 bases short, with 17 bases between. The germline V gene encodes CDR1 SNHLY and CDR2 FYNNEI. The CDR3 length is 16 residues. The CDR3 region is CASSETGEGDLYGYTF. The CDR3 bases are TGTGCCAGCAGTGAAACGGGGGAGGGGGACCTCTATGGCTACACCTTC.

This clone was counted once. The V call is TRBV10-3, the J call TRBJ2-3, with 7 bases lining up with TRBD2. This CDR3 is 17 amino acids long. Unmatched junction bases numbered 15, after V lost 6 bases and J lost 3 bases. Germline-derived CDR1 and CDR2 are ENHRY and SYGVKD. This chain's CDR3 is CAISGSEGGQGTDTQYF. The CDR3, as DNA: TGTGCCATCAGCGGGTCCGAGGGAGGGCAAGGGACAGATACGCAGTATTTT.

In its sample, this clone was seen a few times. The chain recombines TRBV7-9 with TRBJ1-1, with no clear D. Trimming stripped 5 bases from V and 0 bases from J, with 10 bases between. The CDR3 loop spans 14 amino acids. The germline V gene has CDR1 SEHNR and CDR2 FQNEAQ (reference sequence). DNA of the CDR3: TGTGCCAGCAGCCTAAACACTATGAACACTGAAGCTTTCTTT. Its translation: CASSLNTMNTEAFF.

The genes are TRBV27 and TRBJ1-2; 8 nucleotides agree with TRBD1. This CDR3 is built from 15 residues. J lost 4 bases, V lost 5 bases, and 9 bases had no gene match. Germline-derived CDR1 and CDR2 are MNHEY and SMNVEV (reference sequence). The CDR3 is CASSLGTGGRYGYTF. In nucleotides, the CDR3 is TGTGCCAGCAGTCTCGGGACAGGAGGTCGCTATGGCTACACCTTC.

In regard to this clone: Germline and junction disagree at one end, which may indicate a read error. The chain recombines TRBV7-9 with TRBJ2-1; 10 bases agree with TRBD1. Germline V gene data show CDR1 as SEHNR and CDR2 as FQNEAQ (reference sequence). This CDR3 has 16 amino acids. CDR3 protein: CSSRHRTGGSYNEQFF. CDR3 DNA sequence: TGTTCCAGCAGACACCGGACAGGGGGATCCTACAATGAGCAGTTCTTC.

The rearrangement links TRBV6-1 to TRBJ2-4, with TRBD1 matching over 9 bases. J lost 8 bases, V lost 4 bases, and 3 bases had no gene match. CDR1 and CDR2 from the germline V gene are MNHNS and SASEGT. CDR3 length: 13 amino acids. CDR3: CASSADRGDIQYF. DNA of the CDR3: TGTGCCAGCAGTGCCGACAGGGGGGACATTCAGTACTTC.

Regarding this clone: This CDR3 is also generated by other DNA sequences in the sample. The chain uses TRBV18 and TRBJ1-2, with TRBD1 matching over 9 bases. V gave up 3 bases and J gave up 2 bases; unmatched junction bases: 4. This CDR3 is built from 15 residues. CDR1 is KGHSH, CDR2 LQKENI, per germline. CDR3 region: CASSPTGTGNYGYTF. The DNA for the CDR3 is TGTGCCAGCTCACCGACCGGGACAGGGAACTATGGCTACACCTTC.

Comments on this clone: Relative to the germline gene, one junction end is altered; a read error may explain this. The gene calls are TRBV4-1 and TRBJ2-2; the D gene is possibly TRBD1 (5 bases). The CDR3 length is 12 residues. The germline gives CDR1 MGHRA, CDR2 YSYEKL. The CDR3 region is CVSERGTGELFF. The CDR3 bases are TGCGTCAGCGAAAGGGGTACCGGGGAGCTGTTTTTT.

This clone was seen more than once but under ten times. The chain employs TRBV27 and TRBJ1-1; D possibly corresponds to TRBD1 (5 bases). V dropped 3 bases and J dropped 1 base, with 9 bases sitting between them. In germline, CDR1 is MNHEY, CDR2 SMNVEV (reference sequence). There are 14 residues in the CDR3. CDR3 coding DNA: TGTGCCAGCAGTTTGGGGGGATCGAACACTGAAGCTTTCTTT. It translates to CASSLGGSNTEAFF.

The gene calls are TRBV11-3 and TRBJ2-5; 7 bases match TRBD2. Germline V CDR1 and CDR2: SGHNT, YENEEA. This CDR3 is built from 15 residues. Trimming took 1 base from V and 5 from J; bases not matched to a gene: 7. The CDR3 DNA is TGTGCCAGCAGCTTAGGTCAGGGAGGGAAGGAGACCCAGTACTTC. Residues: CASSLGQGGKETQYF.

Details on this clone: This sample includes further DNA sequences coding for the same CDR3. This rearrangement joins TRBV6-5 to TRBJ1-5, with unresolved D. Between the trimmed V and J ends, which lost 6 bases and 2 bases, there was a span of 8 bases. Germline CDR1 reads MNHEY; CDR2 reads SVGAGI. The CDR3 is 13 residues long. CDR3 in amino acids: CASSPPGNQPQHF. In DNA form, the CDR3 reads TGTGCCAGCAGCCCGCCGGGCAATCAGCCCCAGCATTTT.

The chain couples TRBV11-2 to TRBJ2-5; 7 bases map to TRBD1. The CDR3 is 15 residues long. The ends lost 2 bases at V and 6 bases at J; junction bases unmatched: 9. CDR1 and CDR2 (germline): SGHAT, FQNNGV. The CDR3 DNA reads TGTGCCAGCAGCTTAAGGACAGGCGGTGAAAAGACCCAGTACTTC. It encodes CASSLRTGGEKTQYF.

V usage is TRBV13 and J usage is TRBJ1-6; D remains ambiguous. V shed 0 bases and J shed 5 bases, with 8 bases lying between them. The CDR3 extends over 15 amino acids. From germline, CDR1 is PRHDT and CDR2 FYEKMQ (reference sequence). The CDR3 DNA sequence: TGTGCCAGCAGCTTAGGCCTGGCAAATAATTCACCCCTCCACTTT. Translating it yields CASSLGLANNSPLHF.

This clone came up a few times. V is TRBV6-1 and J is TRBJ1-1, with 7 positions matching TRBD1. The CDR3 covers 15 residues. Germline-derived CDR1 and CDR2 are MNHNS and SASEGT. V shed 10 bases and J 4 bases; nucleotides not matched to a gene: 15. CDR3 DNA: TGTGCCACCCGGACAGTTTTAAGGGGGCCCACTGAAGCTTTCTTT. Its translation: CATRTVLRGPTEAFF.